This passage covers 2 T cell receptor beta chains from one sample sequenced in a study of OX40 agonist ivuxolimab in advanced cancers. Using immunoSEQ multiplex PCR, the repertoire was profiled, and TCRdb retains in-frame clones only, with some absent. In the table there are around 100,000 clones, roughly 90% of which are singletons. Material: CD4+ or CD8+ T cells sorted from blood, obtained in a trial of the OX40 agonist ivuxolimab. These receptor sequences come from an adult with an advanced solid tumor such as melanoma, head and neck, liver or kidney cancer.

V usage is TRBV18 and J usage is TRBJ2-1; no clear D. Trimming removed 1 base at V and 6 bases at J, with 13 bases between. Germline loops: CDR1 KGHSH, CDR2 LQKENI. CDR3 size: 15 residues. The CDR3: CASSPRVVTTNEQFF. CDR3 nucleotide sequence: TGTGCCAGCTCACCACGGGTCGTTACGACCAATGAGCAGTTCTTC.

DNA for the CDR3: TGTGCCACCAGCAGGAAAAGGGAGTCTAGTATCTACGAGCAGTACTTC. This translates into CATSRKRESSIYEQYF. V usage is TRBV15 and J usage is TRBJ2-7; the D gene is possibly TRBD2 (5 bases). This CDR3 has 16 residues. V lost 3 bases, J lost 3 bases, and 18 bases lay in between. The germline V gene has CDR1 LNHNV and CDR2 YYDKDF (reference sequence). Drawing the rest from reference TRBV15 and TRBJ2-7, the complete variable domain is DAMVIQNPRYQVTQFGKPVTLSCSQTLNHNVMYWYQQKSSQAPKLLFHYYDKDFNNEADTPDNFQSRRPNTSFCFLDIRSPGLGDTAMYLCATSRKRESSIYEQYFGPGTRLTVT.